This T cell receptor beta chain was identified in a study of CXCR3-negative and CXCR3-positive naive CD8 T cells. Overall study: A total of some 130 million TRB reads was generated, with about 1.5 +/- 0.3 million per library. Whole-study results and caveats: The majority of assays used fresh PBMCs, and CXCR3 expression partially decreased after cryopreservation. Memory CD8+ T cell repertoires were far less diverse than both naive subsets.

Notes on this clonotype: Its specificity is not known.

The CDR3 runs 15 residues. CDR1 and CDR2 from the germline V gene are SEHNR and FQNEAQ (reference sequence). CD45RO-CCR7+CD27+CD95- characterized naive CD8+ T cells. The TRB libraries of cDNA were built by UMI-labeled 5' RACE. TCRdb reprocessed the 5' RACE reads and stores each CDR3 protein as one record, lacking DNA. The sample data list 65,000 to 95,000 distinct CDR3 sequences. V gene TRBV7-9 combines with J gene TRBJ2-1; TCRdb proposes TRBD1, but this gene call is untestable without DNA. The sequence derives from a human donor in good health. Some clones in this sample may be carry-over from other donors' samples. Sample: naive CXCR3- CD8+ T cells from blood. As to subset: CD45RO-CCR7+CD27+CD95- naive CD8+ T cells lacking CXCR3 (TNR3-). CDR3 region: CASSLGGEPYNEQFF.